One sample yielded the 29 T cell receptor beta chains listed below, sequenced in a study of blood T cells in healthy people across ages. PCR was performed a second time for about 6 to 11 cycles using a sample-barcoded 5' primer and a J-beta primer mix. MiXCR, run by TCRdb on the 5' RACE reads, gives a single entry per CDR3 protein. The data show about a million distinct CDR3 sequences, roughly 47% seen once. Sequenced material: blood. These receptors were taken from a woman aged 60-70 years in good health.

The chain recombines TRBV6-6 with TRBJ2-4; TRBD2 aligns across 9 bases. TRBJ2-7 explains the end of the DNA better; the J call may be wrong. Germline V gene data show CDR1 as MNHNY and CDR2 as SVGAGI (reference sequence). CDR3 length: 15 residues. CDR3 bases: TGTGCCAGCAGCCTTCGCCGCGGGAGGGCCTACGAGCAGTACTTC. Translation gives CASSLRRGRAYEQYF.

There are a few counts of this clonotype. The CDR3: CASSYSSGTHYNEQFF. CDR3 sequence (DNA): TGTGCCAGCAGTTACTCAAGTGGGACTCACTACAATGAGCAGTTCTTC. The chain couples TRBV6-5 to TRBJ2-1, with D tentatively TRBD2 (6 bases). This CDR3 is built from 16 residues. Germline V lookup: CDR1 MNHEY, CDR2 SVGAGI. Trimming cost V 0 bases and J 3 bases, with 12 bases left between them.

This rearrangement joins TRBV7-9 to TRBJ2-5, with D perhaps matching TRBD1 or TRBD2 (6 bases each). Germline V gene sequence: CDR1 SEHNR, CDR2 FQNEAQ (reference sequence). The V gene lost 5 bases and the J gene lost 0 bases, with 13 bases spanning the gap. The CDR3 totals 15 residues. The CDR3 DNA sequence: TGTGCCAGCAGCGGAGGGGGTCGGGACCAAGAGACCCAGTACTTC. Protein product: CASSGGGRDQETQYF.

This chain joins TRBV20-1 and TRBJ1-2; D is uncertain. CDR3 length: 11 residues. Trimming left V 6 bases short and J 7 bases short, with 12 bases between. Germline values: CDR1 DFQATT, CDR2 SNEGSKA (reference sequence). In DNA, the CDR3 is TGCAGTGCCCCGCCAAATAGTGGCTACACCTTC. This gives the protein CSAPPNSGYTF.

Only a few counts were recorded for this clonotype. The J gene is TRBJ2-5, the V gene TRBV12-3 or TRBV12-4; maybe TRBD2 (6 bases). The CDR3 has 13 amino acids. Trimming removed 5 bases from V and 4 bases from J, with 11 bases in between. The CDR3 DNA is TGTGCCAGCAGTAGGGACTCCGCAGAGACCCAGTACTTC. It encodes CASSRDSAETQYF.

The rearrangement uses TRBV7-8 and TRBJ2-1, with TRBD2 matching 7 bases. J gave up 10 bases and V 5 bases, and 8 bases lay outside the gene matches. The CDR3 contains 13 residues. Germline lookup yields CDR1 SGHVS and CDR2 FQNEAQ. CDR3 bases: TGTGCCAGCAGCCCGAGGACTAGTCGCGAGCAGTTCTTC. This codes for CASSPRTSREQFF. The full variable domain, rest sourced from reference TRBV7-8 and TRBJ2-1, is GAGVSQSPRYKVAKRGQDVALRCDPISGHVSLFWYQQALGQGPEFLTYFQNEAQLDKSGLPSDRFFAERPEGSVSTLKIQRTQQEDSAVYLCASSPRTSREQFFGPGTRLTVL.

This clonotype was seen more than once but under ten times. The CDR3 loop is CSVEGDREHNEQFF. CDR3 sequence (DNA): TGCAGCGTTGAAGGGGACAGGGAGCACAATGAGCAGTTCTTC. This chain connects TRBV29-1 to TRBJ2-1; 9 nucleotides match TRBD1. The CDR3 sequence is 14 residues long. V gave up 1 base and J gave up 5 bases; unmatched junction bases: 3. Germline V CDR1 and CDR2: SQVTM, ANQGSEA.

This clonotype was picked up one time. This chain connects TRBV15 to TRBJ2-5; 9 bases agree with TRBD2. The CDR3 has 16 residues. CDR1 and CDR2 from the germline V gene are LNHNV and YYDKDF (reference sequence). The ends lost 1 base at V and 8 bases at J; junction bases unmatched: 11. The CDR3 reads CATSRGDRETSGTQYF. For the CDR3, the DNA is TGTGCCACCAGCAGAGGGGACCGAGAGACTAGCGGAACCCAGTACTTC.

This clonotype occurred once. The chain joins TRBV6-6 to TRBJ1-2, with TRBD1 identical over 7 bases. Trimming removed 7 bases from V and 13 bases from J; junction bases left unmatched: 15. This CDR3 comprises 13 residues. CDR1 is MNHNY and CDR2 is SVGAGI in the germline V gene (reference sequence). CDR3 nucleotide sequence: TGTGCCAGCATAGAAGAACCTAACAGGGGTTTCACCTTC. It yields the protein CASIEEPNRGFTF.

The chain employs TRBV28 and TRBJ2-7; D may be TRBD2 (6 bases). The germline gives CDR1 MDHEN, CDR2 SYDVKM. This CDR3 spans 19 amino acids. Trimming cost V 3 bases and J 3 bases, with 27 bases left between them. The DNA for the CDR3 is TGTGCCAGCAGTTTTGATTGGGGAGACGGGGGTATCCCTCACTACGAGCAGTACTTC. It encodes CASSFDWGDGGIPHYEQYF.

The chain joins TRBV5-1 to TRBJ2-7; D uncertain. In germline, CDR1 is SGHRS, CDR2 YFSETQ. This CDR3 comprises 16 residues. V lost 2 bases and J lost 7, with 22 bases in between. For the CDR3, the DNA is TGCGCCAGCAGCTTAACCTCTTTCGAGATCAGTCGGGAGCAGTACTTC. This encodes CASSLTSFEISREQYF.

This clonotype was counted a few times. V usage is TRBV27 and J usage is TRBJ2-3, with 11 bases that match TRBD1. CDR3 length equals 15 residues. The trim removed 6 bases at V and 3 bases at J, leaving 5 bases unmatched. The V gene's germline CDR1 is MNHEY and CDR2 SMNVEV (reference sequence). The CDR3 protein is CASSHGQGATDTQYF. CDR3 nucleotides: TGTGCCAGCAGCCATGGACAGGGGGCAACAGATACGCAGTATTTT.

The V call is TRBV28, the J call TRBJ2-3, with D possibly being TRBD1 (5 bases). The ends were cut back, 5 bases at V and 2 bases at J, with 17 bases in the middle. CDR1 is MDHEN and CDR2 is SYDVKM in the germline V gene. This CDR3 comprises 16 residues. Here the CDR3 reads CASSKGRGLNTDTQYF. In DNA form, the CDR3 reads TGTGCCAGCAGTAAAGGAAGGGGCTTGAACACAGATACGCAGTATTTT. The variable domain in full, completed from reference TRBV28 and TRBJ2-3, reads DVKVTQSSRYLVKRTGEKVFLECVQDMDHENMFWYRQDPGLGLRLIYFSYDVKMKEKGDIPEGYSVSREKKERFSLILESASTNQTSMYLCASSKGRGLNTDTQYFGPGTRLTVL.

This clonotype was seen more than once but under ten times. The chain employs TRBV29-1 and TRBJ2-5, with 8 bases aligning to TRBD2. The J call may be in error: the DNA end matches TRBJ2-7 better. This CDR3 region has 13 residues. The germline gives CDR1 SQVTM, CDR2 ANQGSEA. CDR3 protein: CSVRTSGPYEQYF. The CDR3 DNA reads as TGCAGCGTGAGAACTAGCGGTCCCTACGAGCAGTACTTC.

V usage is TRBV28 and J usage is TRBJ1-5; D is unresolved. Per germline, CDR1 MDHEN and CDR2 SYDVKM. V was pared by 3 bases and J by 0 bases, with 9 bases between. The CDR3 is made up of 15 amino acids. The CDR3 here is CASSFAQLSNQPQHF. The CDR3 nucleotides read TGTGCCAGCAGTTTTGCACAGCTTAGCAATCAGCCCCAGCATTTT.

The chain uses TRBV14 and TRBJ2-5; perhaps TRBD1 as D (6 bases). This CDR3 spans 15 amino acids. Trimming took off 3 bases at V and 4 bases at J, with 15 bases between the two ends. Germline CDR1 is SGHDN and CDR2 is FVKESK. In DNA, the CDR3 is TGTGCCAGCAGCCATGCGGGCAGGGGTGGAGAGACCCAGTACTTC. It encodes CASSHAGRGGETQYF.

In its sample, this clonotype was seen a few times. The chain employs TRBV4-2 and TRBJ2-4; no firm D call. Germline CDR1 LGHNA, CDR2 YNFKEQ. V gave up 0 bases and J gave up 6 bases, with 12 bases separating them. CDR3 length equals 15 residues. The CDR3, as DNA: TGTGCCAGCAGCCAAGATGACTCGGCCGGAAACATTCAGTACTTC. It is translated as CASSQDDSAGNIQYF.

This chain links TRBV29-1 with TRBJ2-3; possibly TRBD2 for D (5 bases). The germline V gene has CDR1 SQVTM and CDR2 ANQGSEA. This CDR3 spans 13 amino acids. With 6 bases removed from V and 4 bases from J, the gap between germline ends came to 14 bases. The CDR3 loop is CSVTPDSADTQYF. As DNA, the CDR3 is TGCAGCGTAACACCGGACTCAGCAGATACGCAGTATTTT.

This chain uses TRBV7-2 with TRBJ2-1; TRBD2 matches 10 bases. Germline values: CDR1 SGHTA, CDR2 FQGNSA. The CDR3 is 13 amino acids. Germline trimming cut 8 bases from V and 15 bases from J; bases unmatched to any gene: 13. The CDR3 nucleotides read TGTGCCAGCGGACCCCTAGCGGGAGACAGGGGGTTCTTC. Amino acids: CASGPLAGDRGFF.

This clonotype was counted once. This may come from a read error, since a much larger clone is one base off. The chain couples TRBV4-1 to TRBJ2-7, with 14 bases matching TRBD2. CDR1 and CDR2 from the germline V gene are MGHRA and YSYEKL. The CDR3 is 16 amino acids. V lost 1 base to trimming and J lost 7 bases; unmatched junction nucleotides: 6. This CDR3 is CASSQVGLAGADEQYF. The CDR3 DNA sequence: TGCGCCAGCAGCCAAGTGGGACTAGCGGGAGCGGATGAGCAGTACTTC.

There are a few counts of this clonotype. This chain connects TRBV10-3 to TRBJ1-2; the D is unclear. This CDR3 comprises 14 residues. Trimming left V 2 bases short and J 4 bases short, with 11 bases between. CDR1 ENHRY and CDR2 SYGVKD come from the germline V gene. Here the CDR3 reads CAISEGVGGYGYTF. CDR3 coding DNA: TGTGCCATCAGTGAGGGGGTAGGCGGCTATGGCTACACCTTC.

The chain is built from TRBV29-1 and TRBJ2-1; D call uncertain. V lost 3 bases to trimming and J lost 0 bases, with 9 bases between them. Looked up from germline, CDR1 is SQVTM and CDR2 is ANQGSEA. The CDR3 has 14 residues. The CDR3 DNA reads TGCAGCGTTGAGTGGCAGACCTCCTACAATGAGCAGTTCTTC. Protein product: CSVEWQTSYNEQFF.

The chain links TRBV4-1 to TRBJ1-5; 12 nucleotides match TRBD1. Trimming at V came to 5 bases and at J to 6 bases, leaving 8 bases not matched to a gene. Germline CDR1 reads MGHRA; CDR2 reads YSYEKL. The CDR3 runs 16 residues. The CDR3 bases are TGCGCCAGCAGCTCGCGATGGGACAGGGGGCTTCAGCCCCAGCATTTT. It codes for CASSSRWDRGLQPQHF.

The CDR3 region is CSVLGQGGSYNEQFF. The CDR3 DNA reads as TGCAGCGTCTTAGGACAGGGGGGCTCCTACAATGAGCAGTTCTTC. The chain is built from TRBV29-1 and TRBJ2-1; 10 bases agree with TRBD1. Trimming took 6 bases from V and 0 from J; bases not matched to a gene: 5. The CDR3 extends over 15 amino acids. Germline-derived CDR1 and CDR2 are SQVTM and ANQGSEA.

The V and J genes are TRBV5-1 and TRBJ1-4; tentative D call: TRBD1 (5 bases). V was clipped by 2 bases and J by 3 bases, with 14 bases between them. The V gene's germline CDR1 is SGHRS and CDR2 YFSETQ. This CDR3 has 16 residues. Here the CDR3 reads CASSLSPTQANEKLFF. CDR3 nucleotides: TGCGCCAGCAGCTTATCCCCGACACAGGCTAATGAAAAACTGTTTTTT.

The rearrangement uses TRBV28 and TRBJ2-3; D is unclear. The V and J ends lost 6 bases and 0 bases respectively, with 13 bases between them. The CDR3 runs 15 residues. Germline V CDR1 and CDR2: MDHEN, SYDVKM. CDR3 nucleotide sequence: TGTGCCAGCAGGCCCTGGAGCCCAAGCACAGATACGCAGTATTTT. This encodes CASRPWSPSTDTQYF.

This clonotype was detected ten times or more. The chain employs TRBV12-3 or TRBV12-4 and TRBJ2-5; 7 bases agree with TRBD2. V was clipped by 7 bases and J by 11 bases; unmatched bases: 22. The CDR3 loop spans 16 amino acids. This chain's CDR3 is CASTREVGGVNNEQYF. The CDR3 DNA reads TGTGCCAGCACCCGAGAAGTGGGGGGGGTTAACAATGAGCAGTACTTC.

This clonotype occurred a few times. The rearrangement links TRBV20-1 to TRBJ2-1, with TRBD2 identical over 11 bases. The CDR3 consists of 17 residues. The junction had 11 bases not matched to a gene; V was cut back by 3 bases and J by 4 bases. Germline CDR1 and CDR2: DFQATT and SNEGSKA (reference sequence). CDR3 sequence: CSARPPSGRPGYNEQFF. The CDR3 DNA follows: TGCAGTGCTAGGCCCCCTAGCGGGAGGCCAGGATACAATGAGCAGTTCTTC.

This chain links TRBV20-1 with TRBJ2-5, with 9 nucleotides matching TRBD2. In germline, CDR1 is DFQATT, CDR2 SNEGSKA (reference sequence). Unmatched junction bases numbered 16, after V lost 0 bases and J lost 11 bases. The CDR3 is 16 amino acids. For the CDR3, the DNA is TGCAGTGCTAGAGATCGAATGGGACTAGCTTATTATGAGCAGTACTTC. Its protein is CSARDRMGLAYYEQYF.